The present T cell receptor beta chain was sequenced within a study of spatial heterogeneity in lung cancer. On the study more broadly: When follow-up PBMC samples existed, they were sequenced (at a median of about 2 years after resection).

This sample's time point: blood at routine non-recurrence follow-up after resection. A distinct unique molecular identifier was carried by each TCR cDNA molecule. TCRdb recomputed calls from the 5' RACE reads with MiXCR, one row per CDR3 protein. The sample carries 72,000 or so distinct CDR3 sequences, about 9.5% recorded once. The sample holds a few counts of this clonotype. The ends were cut back, 4 bases at V and 4 bases at J, with 11 bases in the middle. The CDR3 has 14 residues. Germline V gene data show CDR1 as WSHSY and CDR2 as SAAADI. The sequence was obtained from a female donor with early-stage non-small cell lung cancer. Sequences were derived from PBMCs, sampled at follow-up. The J gene is TRBJ2-4, the V gene TRBV10-2; D unresolved. CDR3 in amino acids: CASSVELEKNIQYF. CDR3 coding DNA: TGCGCCAGCAGTGTGGAACTGGAAAAAAACATTCAGTACTTC.